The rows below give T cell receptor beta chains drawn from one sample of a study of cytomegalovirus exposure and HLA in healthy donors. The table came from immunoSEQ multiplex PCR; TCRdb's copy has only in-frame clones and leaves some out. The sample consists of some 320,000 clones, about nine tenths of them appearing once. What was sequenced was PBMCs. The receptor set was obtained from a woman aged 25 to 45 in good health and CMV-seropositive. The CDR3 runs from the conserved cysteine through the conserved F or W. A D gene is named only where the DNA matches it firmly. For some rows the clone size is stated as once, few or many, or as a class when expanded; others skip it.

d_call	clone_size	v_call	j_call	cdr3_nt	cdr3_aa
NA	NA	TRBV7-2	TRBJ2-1	TGTGCCAGCAGCTTAGGGCGATACAATGAGCAGTTCTTC	CASSLGRYNEQFF
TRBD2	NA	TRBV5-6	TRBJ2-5	TGTGCCAGCAGCCGCCGGGGGGATGCAAAAGAGACCCAGTACTTC	CASSRRGDAKETQYF
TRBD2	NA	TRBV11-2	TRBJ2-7	TGTGCCAGCAGCTTAGTTAGCGGGACCAACGAGCAGTACTTC	CASSLVSGTNEQYF
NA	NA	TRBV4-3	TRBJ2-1	TGCGCCAGCAGCCAGGGACAGGGACTAGATGAGCAGTTCTTC	CASSQGQGLDEQFF
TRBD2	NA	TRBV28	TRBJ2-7	TGTGCCAGCACCCAGTCGGTCAGCGGGAGGGCCCACGAGCAGTACTTC	CASTQSVSGRAHEQYF
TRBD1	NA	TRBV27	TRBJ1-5	TGTGCCAGCAGCGACAGGGGGCCGGCGCAGCCCCAGCATTTT	CASSDRGPAQPQHF
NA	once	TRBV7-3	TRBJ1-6	TGTGCCAGCAGCTTAGGGCAGGCTCTTCATTCACCCCTCCACTTT	CASSLGQALHSPLHF
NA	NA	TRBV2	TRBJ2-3	TGTGCCAGCAGACTAGTTACTAGCACAGATACGCAGTATTTT	CASRLVTSTDTQYF
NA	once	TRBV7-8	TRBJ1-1	TGTGCCAGCAGCTTAGAGGACGGTTACACTGAAGCTTTCTTT	CASSLEDGYTEAFF
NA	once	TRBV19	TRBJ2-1	TGTGCCAGTAGTATAGGGGTTGGGGCATGGGATGAGCAGTTCTTC	CASSIGVGAWDEQFF
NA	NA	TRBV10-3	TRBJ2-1	TGTGCCACCGAGAAGGAGGGCCGTGAGCAGTTCTTC	CATEKEGREQFF
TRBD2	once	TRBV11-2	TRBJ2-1	TGTGCCAGCAGCCCCGGACTAGCTGATGAGCAGTTCTTC	CASSPGLADEQFF
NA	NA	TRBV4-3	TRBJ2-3	TGCGCCAGCAGCCAAGATAACAGGTACACAGATACGCAGTATTTT	CASSQDNRYTDTQYF
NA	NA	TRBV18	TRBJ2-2	TGTGCCAGCTCACTAAGACGAAAAGGACAGATAGGGCCCACCGGGGAGCTGTTTTTT	CASSLRRKGQIGPTGELFF
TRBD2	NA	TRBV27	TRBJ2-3	TGTGCCAGCAGTTCAATACGACGGGGGGGCCCTGATACGCAGTATTTT	CASSSIRRGGPDTQYF
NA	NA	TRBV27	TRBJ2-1	TGTGCCAGCAGTTTGGGTCAGGCCTACAATGAGCAGTTCTTC	CASSLGQAYNEQFF